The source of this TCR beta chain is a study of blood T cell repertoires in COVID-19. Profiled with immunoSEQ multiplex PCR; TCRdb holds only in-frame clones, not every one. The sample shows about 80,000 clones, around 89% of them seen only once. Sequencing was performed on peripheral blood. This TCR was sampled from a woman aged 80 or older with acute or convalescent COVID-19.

CDR3 DNA sequence: TGTGCCAGCAGCTTGACGGGAGAATCCTACAATGAGCAGTTCTTC. Encoded protein: CASSLTGESYNEQFF. This chain joins TRBV7-8 and TRBJ2-1; a possible D gene is TRBD2 (6 bases). The CDR3 is made up of 15 amino acids. Germline lookup yields CDR1 SGHVS and CDR2 FQNEAQ. V lost 3 bases and J 1 base, leaving 10 bases between the germline ends.